Given below is one TCR beta chain in context. As yet, its antigen is unknown. These data originate in a study of cytomegalovirus exposure and HLA in healthy donors. Study results and limitations: Donor immune exposure was known only as CMV serostatus.

The V end was cut by 4 bases, the J end by 8 bases, with 9 bases between. The CDR3 runs to 11 residues. CDR1 SGDLS and CDR2 YYNGEE come from the germline V gene. The PCR employed 60 Vbeta primers together with 13 Jbeta primers. Only in-frame clones appear in the TCRdb table, and some are missing; sequencing was by immunoSEQ multiplex PCR. Of about 96,000 clones in the sample, 64% were seen once. The sequenced sample consisted of PBMCs. This chain connects TRBV9 to TRBJ1-2; no clear D gene. The clonotype comes from a man in his fifties or sixties in good health and CMV-seronegative. The CDR3 sequence: CASSLGSGYTF. Here the CDR3 DNA reads TGTGCCAGCAGCCTCGGTTCGGGCTACACCTTC.